This T cell receptor (beta chain) was identified in a study of T cell repertoires in ileal Crohn's disease. The length of the CDR3 is 16 residues. CDR1 is MGHRA, CDR2 YSYEKL, per germline. Per sample, roughly 0.45 micrograms of biopsy DNA were TCRB immunosequenced. Some clones are missing from TCRdb's copy, which holds only in-frame ones; the method was immunoSEQ multiplex PCR. The repertoire includes some 16,000 clones, 80% of them detected once, and 4.2% sits in the top ten. About this clone itself: Its matching antigen is unknown.

Findings of the study overall: Compared with CD4 T cells, sorted CD8 cells carried more expanded clones. Compared with non-smokers, active smokers at surgery showed more clonal expansions.

The sequence was obtained from an adult with Crohn's disease. This chain joins TRBV4-1 and TRBJ2-5; D may be TRBD2 (6 bases). TRBJ2-7 matches the DNA end more closely, so the J call is doubtful. The sequenced material came from ileal tissue. The CDR3: CASSQPGTSTTYEQYF. CDR3 bases: TGCGCCAGCAGCCAACCTGGGACTTCAACTACTTACGAGCAGTACTTC.